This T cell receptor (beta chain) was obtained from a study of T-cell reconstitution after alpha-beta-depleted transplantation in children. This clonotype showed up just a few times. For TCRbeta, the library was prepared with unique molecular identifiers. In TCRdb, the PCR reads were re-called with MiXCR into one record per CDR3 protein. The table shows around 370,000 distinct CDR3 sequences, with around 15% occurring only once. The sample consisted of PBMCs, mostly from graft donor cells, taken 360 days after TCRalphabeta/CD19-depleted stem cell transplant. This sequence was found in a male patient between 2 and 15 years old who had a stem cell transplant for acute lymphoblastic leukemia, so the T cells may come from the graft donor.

For the CDR3, the DNA is TGCAGCGTTGACGGGGGGGACCACGAGCAGTACTTC. It specifies CSVDGGDHEQYF. This chain links TRBV29-1 with TRBJ2-7; 8 positions match TRBD2. This CDR3 comprises 12 residues. J gave up 5 bases and V 3 bases, and 3 bases lay outside the gene matches. Germline values: CDR1 SQVTM, CDR2 ANQGSEA.